The 31 T cell receptor beta chains presented below share a single source sample, sequenced in a study of beta chain features in type 1 diabetes. These receptors have no identified antigens. Findings and limits, study-wide: Significant though moderate, a shortening of TCRB CDR3s appeared in all four CD4+ subsets of Type 1 diabetes patients.

The investigators reverse transcribed all of the isolated RNA, so they sequenced expressed TCRB transcripts. Measured with immunoSEQ multiplex PCR; TCRdb has only the in-frame clones, and not every one. The data contain around 44,000 clones, about 66% of them singletons. Sequencing was done on a sample of Tregs from blood. All receptors come from a woman aged 18 to 35 with type 1 diabetes.

There are a few counts of this clone. The gene calls are TRBV6-5 and TRBJ2-7; maybe TRBD2 (5 bases). V lost 3 bases, J lost 6 bases, and 12 bases lay in between. Per the germline V gene, CDR1 is MNHEY and CDR2 is SVGAGI. This CDR3 region has 13 residues. This CDR3 reads CASSYLGDREQYF. The CDR3 DNA follows: TGTGCCAGCAGTTATTTGGGAGATCGCGAGCAGTACTTC.

This clone occurred a few times. The gene calls are TRBV18 and TRBJ2-7; TRBD2 agrees at 11 bases. V lost 5 bases, J lost 2 bases, and 2 bases stayed unmatched. The germline gives CDR1 KGHSH, CDR2 LQKENI. This CDR3 is 14 amino acids long. The CDR3 region is CASSSGLAAYEQYF. The DNA for the CDR3 is TGTGCCAGCTCATCGGGACTAGCGGCCTACGAGCAGTACTTC.

This clone was found a few times. V and J are TRBV2 and TRBJ2-7; 10 bases agree with TRBD1. The V gene end was trimmed by 6 bases and the J gene end by 3 bases; junction bases not matched to a gene: 2. This CDR3 comprises 13 residues. Germline V gives CDR1 SNHLY, CDR2 FYNNEI. CDR3 nucleotides: TGTGCCAGCAGATGGACAGGGGGCTACGAGCAGTACTTC. It specifies CASRWTGGYEQYF.

This clone showed up just once. The CDR3 DNA follows: TGCGCCAGCAGCTCGGGACTAGCGGGAGTAGGTGAGCAGTTCTTC. Residues: CASSSGLAGVGEQFF. The V call is TRBV5-1, the J call TRBJ2-1; 14 nucleotides agree with TRBD2. The CDR3 consists of 15 residues. V dropped 3 bases and J dropped 9; count of bases not matched to a gene: 5. CDR1 is SGHRS and CDR2 is YFSETQ in the germline V gene.

V and J are TRBV7-2 and TRBJ2-7, with D possibly matching TRBD1 (5 bases). Trimming shortened V by 5 bases and J by 5 bases, and 10 bases separated the two germline ends. CDR1 is SGHTA, CDR2 FQGNSA, per germline. This CDR3 region has 12 residues. The CDR3 DNA reads TGTGCCAGCAGCCGTCAGGGCCACGAGCAGTACTTC. It translates to CASSRQGHEQYF.

This clone appeared a few times. The chain is built from TRBV7-4 and TRBJ2-7; the match to TRBD2 covers 7 bases. Trimming cost V 1 base and J 2 bases; bases outside gene matches: 5. Germline V CDR1 and CDR2: SGHVT, SQSDAQ. The CDR3 consists of 15 residues. CDR3 coding DNA: TGTGCCAGCAGCTTAGTGGCGGGAGAGGCCTACGAGCAGTACTTC. Amino acids: CASSLVAGEAYEQYF. The whole variable domain, remainder taken from reference TRBV7-4 and TRBJ2-7, is GAGVSQSPRYKVAKRGRDVALRCDSISGHVTLYWYRQTLGQGSEVLTYSQSDAQRDKSGRPSGRFSAERPERSVSTLKIQRTEQGDSAVYLCASSLVAGEAYEQYFGPGTRLTVT.

V is TRBV6-1 and J is TRBJ2-1; 7 bases map to TRBD1. The CDR3 is 14 residues long. Germline V gives CDR1 MNHNS, CDR2 SASEGT. The V segment lost 6 bases and the J segment 5 bases; nucleotides outside the gene matches: 7. CDR3 coding DNA: TGTGCCAGCAGCGGACAGGTCGTCAACAATGAGCAGTTCTTC. This codes for CASSGQVVNNEQFF.

The chain is built from TRBV7-2 and TRBJ2-5; 12 bases line up with TRBD2. Per germline, CDR1 SGHTA and CDR2 FQGNSA. Losses at the gene ends were 5 bases for V and 5 bases for J; bases not matched to a gene: 6. The CDR3 has 15 residues. CDR3 region: CASSRLAGGRETQYF. CDR3 sequence (DNA): TGTGCCAGCAGCCGTCTAGCGGGGGGGCGGGAGACCCAGTACTTC.

This clone has only a few counts. This chain uses TRBV30 with TRBJ2-1, with 8 bases fitting TRBD1. CDR3 length: 10 residues. CDR1 and CDR2 (germline): GTSNPN, SVGIG (reference sequence). Trimming removed 3 bases from V and 16 bases from J; junction bases left unmatched: 5. The CDR3 region has the DNA TGTGCCTGGAGAGAGGACAGGGACTTCTTC. It encodes CAWREDRDFF.

This chain uses TRBV7-2 with TRBJ1-5, with D unclear. From germline, CDR1 is SGHTA and CDR2 FQGNSA. V lost 3 bases and J 4 bases, leaving 10 bases between the germline ends. The CDR3 contains 14 residues. CDR3 residues: CASSFLIENQPQHF. The CDR3 bases are TGTGCCAGCAGCTTTTTGATTGAGAATCAGCCCCAGCATTTT.

The chain carries TRBV11-3 and TRBJ2-7; unclear D gene. The germline V gene has CDR1 SGHNT and CDR2 YENEEA. CDR3 length equals 11 residues. Trimming took 6 bases from V and 6 from J, leaving 9 bases between them. CDR3 nucleotide sequence: TGTGCCAGCAGACGTCGCGGCGAGCAGTACTTC. Encoded protein: CASRRRGEQYF.

Here the CDR3 reads CATSSPSGETQYF. CDR3 in DNA: TGTGCCACCAGCAGCCCCTCCGGGGAGACCCAGTACTTC. The chain carries TRBV15 and TRBJ2-5, with D unclear. CDR3 length: 13 amino acids. Trimming took off 3 bases at V and 5 bases at J, with 10 bases between the two ends. From germline, CDR1 is LNHNV and CDR2 YYDKDF (reference sequence).

The chain links TRBV19 to TRBJ2-3; 9 positions agree with TRBD1. The CDR3 is 17 amino acids. V lost 6 bases to trimming and J lost 1 base; unmatched junction nucleotides: 11. CDR1 LNHDA and CDR2 SQIVND come from the germline V gene (reference sequence). The CDR3 loop is CASRALQGAGGTDTQYF. The CDR3 bases are TGTGCCAGTAGGGCCCTACAGGGGGCAGGGGGCACAGATACGCAGTATTTT.

This rearrangement joins TRBV10-3 to TRBJ2-1; no reliable D call. The V gene lost 1 base and the J gene lost 6 bases, with 10 bases spanning the gap. The CDR3 is 14 residues long. Germline V gene lookup returns CDR1 ENHRY and CDR2 SYGVKD. The CDR3 sequence: CAISEFSEPNEQFF. In DNA, the CDR3 is TGTGCCATCAGTGAGTTTTCAGAACCCAATGAGCAGTTCTTC.

This clone was seen only a few times. The rearrangement joins TRBV6-6 to TRBJ1-5; the D gene is possibly TRBD1 (6 bases). V was trimmed by 7 bases and J by 7 bases, leaving 14 bases between them. The CDR3 spans 13 residues. CDR1 is MNHNY, CDR2 SVGAGI, per germline (reference sequence). For the CDR3, the DNA is TGTGCCAGCACCCACAGGGAACTGCAGCCCCAGCATTTT. Its protein is CASTHRELQPQHF.

The chain uses TRBV7-8 and TRBJ2-5; D unresolved. CDR1 is SGHVS and CDR2 is FQNEAQ in the germline V gene. CDR3 length: 11 amino acids. V lost 5 bases and J 5 bases, leaving 6 bases between the germline ends. In nucleotides, the CDR3 is TGTGCCAGCAGCCTTCAGGAGACCCAGTACTTC. Amino acids: CASSLQETQYF.

The chain employs TRBV6-5 and TRBJ1-1, with D perhaps matching TRBD1 (5 bases). Germline CDR1 is MNHEY and CDR2 is SVGAGI. Trimming shortened V by 0 bases and J by 11 bases, and 16 bases separated the two germline ends. This CDR3 has 14 amino acids. In DNA form, the CDR3 reads TGTGCCAGCAGTTACTCCGCAGGGCCGGGTAAGGCTTTCTTT. This encodes CASSYSAGPGKAFF.

This CDR3 reads CASSARLAGGEQYF. In DNA form, the CDR3 reads TGTGCCAGCAGCGCCCGACTAGCGGGTGGCGAGCAGTACTTC. The J gene is TRBJ2-7, the V gene TRBV4-2; TRBD2 agrees at 10 bases. The CDR3 consists of 14 residues. Trimming at V came to 5 bases and at J to 6 bases, leaving 7 bases not matched to a gene. From germline, CDR1 is LGHNA and CDR2 YNFKEQ.

The CDR3 region is CATSRGTGQIYEQYF. In DNA, the CDR3 is TGTGCCACCAGCAGAGGTACGGGACAGATCTACGAGCAGTACTTC. This chain joins TRBV15 and TRBJ2-7; 7 bases fit TRBD1. Germline V gene lookup returns CDR1 LNHNV and CDR2 YYDKDF (reference sequence). This CDR3 comprises 15 residues. The trim removed 1 base at V and 3 bases at J, leaving 6 bases unmatched.

On this clone: Other nucleotide sequences from this sample produce the same CDR3. The chain is built from TRBV4-3 and TRBJ2-5; weak D call: TRBD2 (6 bases). V lost 0 bases to trimming and J lost 3 bases, with 11 bases between them. The CDR3 sequence is 15 residues long. Germline V gene data show CDR1 as LGHNA and CDR2 as YSLEER. CDR3: CASSQDLGLKETQYF. The CDR3 DNA follows: TGCGCCAGCAGCCAAGATCTAGGACTAAAAGAGACCCAGTACTTC.

The chain links TRBV25-1 to TRBJ2-7; a weak D match, TRBD2 (6 bases). Trimming shortened V by 6 bases and J by 1 base, and 7 bases separated the two germline ends. The CDR3 consists of 12 residues. Germline V lookup: CDR1 MGHDK, CDR2 SYGVNS. CDR3 in DNA: TGTGCCAGCAGCCGGGGGTCCTACGAGCAGTACTTC. Its protein product is CASSRGSYEQYF.

The chain links TRBV11-3 to TRBJ2-5; TRBD2 might be the D (6 bases). The CDR3 consists of 13 residues. V lost 4 bases and J lost 2, with 8 bases in between. Germline V gives CDR1 SGHNT, CDR2 YENEEA. In DNA form, the CDR3 reads TGTGCCAGCAGCTCGGGACTTCAAGAGACCCAGTACTTC. Its protein is CASSSGLQETQYF.

Notes on this clone: Sequence at one end of the junction differs from germline and may be a read error. This chain links TRBV28 with TRBJ1-1; the match to TRBD1 covers 9 bases. The CDR3 extends over 15 amino acids. CDR1 and CDR2 from the germline V gene are MDHEN and SYDVKM. The CDR3: CASTLQGAGNTEAFF. The CDR3 nucleotides read TGTGCCAGCACTTTACAGGGGGCTGGGAACACTGAAGCTTTCTTT.

V gene TRBV7-2 combines with J gene TRBJ1-6, with TRBD1 as a possible D gene (6 bases). Trimming took off 3 bases at V and 9 bases at J, with 12 bases between the two ends. The CDR3 runs to 14 residues. CDR1 is SGHTA, CDR2 FQGNSA, per germline. The CDR3 DNA reads as TGTGCCAGCAGCTTGGGGGGGCTGGGTTCACCCCTCCACTTT. Its protein product is CASSLGGLGSPLHF.

This chain uses TRBV7-2 with TRBJ1-1; D may be TRBD1 (5 bases). The CDR3 runs 13 residues. Trimming removed 5 bases at V and 5 bases at J, with 12 bases between. Germline lookup yields CDR1 SGHTA and CDR2 FQGNSA. CDR3: CASSAPGYTEAFF. The DNA for the CDR3 is TGTGCCAGCAGCGCTCCAGGGTATACTGAAGCTTTCTTT. The full variable domain, in which reference TRBV7-2 and TRBJ1-1 provide the parts outside the CDR3, is GAGVSQSPSNKVTEKGKDVELRCDPISGHTALYWYRQSLGQGLEFLIYFQGNSAPDKSGLPSDRFSAERTGGSVSTLTIQRTQQEDSAVYLCASSAPGYTEAFFGQGTRLTVV.

This clone was counted once. The V gene is TRBV11-2, the J gene TRBJ2-2; D may be TRBD1 (6 bases). The V end was cut by 2 bases, the J end by 2 bases, with 15 bases between. CDR1 and CDR2 (germline): SGHAT, FQNNGV. The CDR3 consists of 17 residues. CDR3 in DNA: TGTGCCAGCAGCTTACTCCGTCGAGGGGGAAACACCGGGGAGCTGTTTTTT. This sequence encodes CASSLLRRGGNTGELFF. Full variable domain (outside the CDR3, taken from reference TRBV11-2 and TRBJ2-2): EAGVAQSPRYKIIEKRQSVAFWCNPISGHATLYWYQQILGQGPKLLIQFQNNGVVDDSQLPKDRFSAERLKGVDSTLKIQPAKLEDSAVYLCASSLLRRGGNTGELFFGEGSRLTVL.

The CDR3 protein is CASKEAFYGYTF. CDR3 DNA: TGTGCCAGTAAGGAGGCGTTCTATGGCTACACCTTC. The chain uses TRBV19 and TRBJ1-2, with D hard to call. Germline V gene lookup returns CDR1 LNHDA and CDR2 SQIVND (reference sequence). The CDR3 contains 12 residues. V was pared by 7 bases and J by 4 bases, with 10 bases between. The full variable domain, completed using reference TRBV19 and TRBJ1-2, is DGGITQSPKYLFRKEGQNVTLSCEQNLNHDAMYWYRQDPGQGLRLIYYSQIVNDFQKGDIAEGYSVSREKKESFPLTVTSAQKNPTAFYLCASKEAFYGYTFGSGTRLTVV.

This clone has more than one count but fewer than ten. The chain recombines TRBV30 with TRBJ2-1, with 9 bases that match TRBD2. Germline CDR1 and CDR2: GTSNPN and SVGIG (reference sequence). The V and J ends lost 0 bases and 8 bases, in that order; junction bases with no gene match: 11. This CDR3 comprises 16 residues. The CDR3 protein is CAWSVFGGRGGYEQFF. Here the CDR3 DNA reads TGTGCCTGGAGTGTATTCGGCGGGAGGGGTGGTTATGAGCAGTTCTTC.

The rearrangement joins TRBV4-2 to TRBJ2-7; 12 bases are shared with TRBD2. The CDR3 runs 18 residues. Germline values: CDR1 LGHNA, CDR2 YNFKEQ. The V segment lost 3 bases and the J segment 2 bases; nucleotides outside the gene matches: 11. CDR3 in DNA: TGTGCCAGCAGCCACCGTCCCTCTACTAGCGGGAGGACCTACGAGCAGTACTTC. This translates into CASSHRPSTSGRTYEQYF.

CDR3 protein: CASSQALQAHGEKLFF. The CDR3 nucleotides read TGTGCCAGCAGCCAAGCGTTACAGGCCCATGGGGAAAAACTGTTTTTT. The gene calls are TRBV5-4 and TRBJ1-4, with a possible D match to TRBD1 (5 bases). The germline CDR1 and CDR2 sequences are SGHNT and YYREEE (reference sequence). The CDR3 sequence is 16 residues long. Trimming stripped 4 bases from V and 8 bases from J, with 21 bases between. Drawing the rest from reference TRBV5-4 and TRBJ1-4, the complete variable domain is ETGVTQSPTHLIKTRGQQVTLRCSSQSGHNTVSWYQQALGQGPQFIFQYYREEENGRGNFPPRFSGLQFPNYSSELNVNALELDDSALYLCASSQALQAHGEKLFFGSGTQLSVL.

For the CDR3, the DNA is TGTGCCAGCAGCTTAGCCTTCCGGGTAGCCAAAAACATTCAGTACTTC. It specifies CASSLAFRVAKNIQYF. The chain couples TRBV7-2 to TRBJ2-4; D not certain. Germline assignment: CDR1 SGHTA and CDR2 FQGNSA. Trimming took off 0 bases at V and 0 bases at J, with 9 bases between the two ends. The CDR3 sequence is 16 residues long.